Listed here are 19 T cell receptor beta chains from one sample, sequenced in a study of long-term antiretroviral therapy in people with HIV. The libraries were made with immunoSEQ v3.0 at survey level. Profiling relied on immunoSEQ multiplex PCR, and the TCRdb table lists in-frame clones only, not all of them. The sample lists some 27,000 clones; 93% were seen once. The sequencing used unsorted PBMCs, collected around 6.3 years after starting antiretroviral therapy. The receptor set was obtained from a woman aged 40 to 55 with HIV.

V is TRBV4-1 and J is TRBJ1-4; D unclear. V was pared by 4 bases and J by 0 bases, with 15 bases between. Germline values: CDR1 MGHRA, CDR2 YSYEKL. CDR3 size: 17 residues. The CDR3 region is CASSLQEGTATNEKLFF. CDR3 sequence (DNA): TGCGCCAGCAGCCTCCAAGAGGGAACTGCAACTAATGAAAAACTGTTTTTT.

V gene TRBV14 combines with J gene TRBJ1-1, with 10 bases fitting TRBD1. The CDR3 sequence is 16 residues long. The germline V gene encodes CDR1 SGHDN and CDR2 FVKESK. V shed 3 bases, J shed 3 bases, and the junction held 7 bases outside the gene matches. CDR3 nucleotides: TGTGCCAGCAGCCATCCGGGACAGGGGCTCGACACTGAAGCTTTCTTT. Translated, it gives CASSHPGQGLDTEAFF.

This clone was seen only once. The chain employs TRBV7-9 and TRBJ1-2; D not resolved. This CDR3 contains 14 residues. Per germline, CDR1 SEHNR and CDR2 FQNEAQ (reference sequence). Trimming took 1 base from V and 6 from J, leaving 12 bases between them. The CDR3 nucleotides are TGTGCCAGCAGCTTAGGGGAATTTGATGATGGCTACACCTTC. Protein product: CASSLGEFDDGYTF. Drawing the rest from reference TRBV7-9 and TRBJ1-2, the complete variable domain is DTGVSQNPRHKITKRGQNVTFRCDPISEHNRLYWYRQTLGQGPEFLTYFQNEAQLEKSRLLSDRFSAERPKGSFSTLEIQRTEQGDSAMYLCASSLGEFDDGYTFGSGTRLTVV.

The genes are TRBV9 and TRBJ2-5; a possible D gene is TRBD2 (6 bases). Germline-derived CDR1 and CDR2 are SGDLS and YYNGEE. There are 16 residues in the CDR3. V was pared by 1 base and J by 0 bases, with 13 bases between. The CDR3 reads CASSVIPGEYQETQYF. The CDR3 nucleotides read TGTGCCAGCAGCGTAATACCGGGGGAGTACCAAGAGACCCAGTACTTC.

This clone appeared once. The chain carries TRBV6-6 and TRBJ2-6; 7 bases are a match to TRBD1. The V gene end was trimmed by 6 bases and the J gene end by 4 bases; junction bases not matched to a gene: 9. The CDR3 runs 16 residues. Germline assignment: CDR1 MNHNY and CDR2 SVGAGI (reference sequence). CDR3: CASSQETGSGANVLTF. For the CDR3, the DNA is TGTGCCAGCAGCCAAGAGACAGGGTCCGGGGCCAACGTCCTGACTTTC.

V and J are TRBV6-5 and TRBJ1-5; D might be TRBD1 (5 bases). V was trimmed by 6 bases and J by 2 bases, leaving 14 bases between them. Germline V gene data show CDR1 as MNHEY and CDR2 as SVGAGI. The CDR3 runs 15 residues. The CDR3 loop reads CASSPGGDGNQPQHF. The CDR3 nucleotides read TGTGCCAGCAGCCCGGGCGGGGACGGCAATCAGCCCCAGCATTTT.

The J gene is TRBJ1-4, the V gene TRBV5-1, with 9 nucleotides matching TRBD1. V was pared by 3 bases and J by 5 bases, with 2 bases of the junction left unmatched. CDR1 is SGHRS and CDR2 is YFSETQ in the germline V gene. The CDR3 spans 14 residues. The CDR3 DNA follows: TGCGCCAGCAGCTCCGGGACAGGGAATGAAAAACTGTTTTTT. It specifies CASSSGTGNEKLFF.

The J gene is TRBJ2-2, the V gene TRBV18; D may be TRBD1 or TRBD2 (5 bases each). Looked up from germline, CDR1 is KGHSH and CDR2 is LQKENI. The CDR3 spans 16 residues. V was trimmed by 3 bases and J by 1 base, leaving 12 bases between them. The CDR3 sequence: CASSPPGDGNTGELFF. Written as DNA, the CDR3 is TGTGCCAGCTCACCCCCCGGGGACGGGAACACCGGGGAGCTGTTTTTT.

The chain has TRBV2 and TRBJ2-7; TRBD2 is a possible D gene (6 bases). The CDR3 extends over 15 amino acids. With 7 bases removed from V and 6 bases from J, the gap between germline ends came to 22 bases. Per germline, CDR1 SNHLY and CDR2 FYNNEI. The CDR3 DNA is TGTGCCAGCATCCCCGGCGGAGGGGCAAGTTCCGAGCAGTACTTC. It translates to CASIPGGGASSEQYF.

V is TRBV5-6 and J is TRBJ2-5; D may match TRBD1 or TRBD2 (6 bases each). Per the germline V gene, CDR1 is SGHDT and CDR2 is YYEEEE. The CDR3 extends over 14 amino acids. V was clipped by 5 bases and J by 5 bases, with 16 bases between them. The CDR3: CASSPSGGVETQYF. The CDR3 coding sequence is TGTGCCAGCAGTCCGTCCGGGGGCGTCGAGACCCAGTACTTC.

The chain couples TRBV5-1 to TRBJ2-1; TRBD1 agrees at 7 bases. The length of the CDR3 is 13 residues. Germline CDR1 is SGHRS and CDR2 is YFSETQ. Trimming at V came to 7 bases and at J to 4 bases, leaving 5 bases not matched to a gene. The CDR3 loop reads CASAGTDYNEQFF. In nucleotides, the CDR3 is TGCGCCAGCGCTGGGACAGATTACAATGAGCAGTTCTTC.

The rearrangement uses TRBV2 and TRBJ1-2, with a tentative D call TRBD1 (6 bases). The ends were cut back, 7 bases at V and 0 bases at J, with 15 bases in the middle. The V gene's germline CDR1 is SNHLY and CDR2 FYNNEI. CDR3 length: 15 residues. The CDR3: CASKQGGPTNYGYTF. CDR3 nucleotides: TGTGCCAGCAAACAGGGAGGGCCTACTAACTATGGCTACACCTTC.

The rearrangement links TRBV4-3 to TRBJ2-7, with 10 bases that match TRBD1. V trimming: 2 bases; J trimming: 7 bases; junction bases outside the gene matches: 8. Germline CDR1 is LGHNA and CDR2 is YSLEER. The CDR3 is 15 residues long. In DNA form, the CDR3 reads TGCGCCAGCAGCCAAACCGGGACAGGGGCACATGAGCAGTACTTC. It specifies CASSQTGTGAHEQYF.

The V and J genes are TRBV27 and TRBJ2-2, with TRBD1 matching over 7 bases. Trimming at V came to 4 bases and at J to 3 bases, leaving 8 bases not matched to a gene. The CDR3 runs to 16 residues. Germline CDR1 reads MNHEY; CDR2 reads SMNVEV (reference sequence). The CDR3, as DNA: TGTGCCAGCAGTTCCGACAGGGATTGGGACACCGGGGAGCTGTTTTTT. Amino acids: CASSSDRDWDTGELFF.

The chain recombines TRBV19 with TRBJ2-7; either TRBD1 or TRBD2 may supply D (5 bases each). Germline CDR1 LNHDA, CDR2 SQIVND (reference sequence). V dropped 6 bases and J dropped 3 bases, with 15 bases sitting between them. The CDR3 extends over 14 amino acids. CDR3 residues: CASSRGVRDYEQYF. In DNA, the CDR3 is TGTGCCAGTAGCCGAGGGGTAAGGGACTACGAGCAGTACTTC.

The J gene is TRBJ1-1, the V gene TRBV30; D ambiguous. From germline, CDR1 is GTSNPN and CDR2 SVGIG (reference sequence). The germline V and J ends were trimmed by 2 bases and 1 base, with 8 bases remaining between them. The CDR3 consists of 13 residues. The CDR3 nucleotides read TGTGCCTGGAGTTGGGGAGAGAACACTGAAGCTTTCTTT. This sequence encodes CAWSWGENTEAFF. Filled out from reference TRBV30 and TRBJ1-1, the complete variable domain reads SQTIHQWPATLVQPVGSPLSLECTVEGTSNPNLYWYRQAAGRGLQLLFYSVGIGQISSEVPQNLSASRPQDRQFILSSKKLLLSDSGFYLCAWSWGENTEAFFGQGTRLTVV.

The chain is built from TRBV6-5 and TRBJ1-4, with D possibly being TRBD1 (5 bases). This CDR3 is built from 15 residues. The V and J ends lost 2 bases and 4 bases respectively, with 11 bases between them. CDR1 is MNHEY and CDR2 is SVGAGI in the germline V gene. The CDR3 DNA is TGTGCCAGCAGTTACCAACCGACAGTTAATGAAAAACTGTTTTTT. It specifies CASSYQPTVNEKLFF.

The chain uses TRBV7-2 and TRBJ1-6, with TRBD1 matching 10 bases. V trimming: 4 bases; J trimming: 7 bases; junction bases outside the gene matches: 7. Germline V gene sequence: CDR1 SGHTA, CDR2 FQGNSA. The CDR3 runs 16 residues. The CDR3 DNA is TGTGCCAGCAGCTACGGACAGGGGGGCAGCAATTCACCCCTCCACTTT. Protein product: CASSYGQGGSNSPLHF.

This chain joins TRBV6-1 and TRBJ2-2; 11 nucleotides line up with TRBD2. With 4 bases clipped from V and 4 bases from J, the junction kept 5 bases outside the gene matches. This CDR3 spans 16 amino acids. The germline gives CDR1 MNHNS, CDR2 SASEGT. The CDR3 loop reads CASSALAGATTGELFF. The CDR3 DNA is TGTGCCAGCAGTGCACTAGCGGGGGCGACCACCGGGGAGCTGTTTTTT.